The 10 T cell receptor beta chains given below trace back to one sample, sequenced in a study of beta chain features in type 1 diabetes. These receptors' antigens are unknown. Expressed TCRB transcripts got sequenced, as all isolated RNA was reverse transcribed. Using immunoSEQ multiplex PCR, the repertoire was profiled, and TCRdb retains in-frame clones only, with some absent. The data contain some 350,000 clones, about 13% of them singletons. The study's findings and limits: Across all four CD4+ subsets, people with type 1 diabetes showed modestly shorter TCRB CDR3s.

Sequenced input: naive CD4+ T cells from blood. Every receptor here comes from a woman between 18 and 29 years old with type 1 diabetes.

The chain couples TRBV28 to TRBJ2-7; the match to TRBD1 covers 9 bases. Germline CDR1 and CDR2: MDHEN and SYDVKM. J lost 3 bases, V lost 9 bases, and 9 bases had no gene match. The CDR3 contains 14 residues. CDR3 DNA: TGTGCCAGTAACACCGGGACAGGGATCTACGAGCAGTACTTC. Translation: CASNTGTGIYEQYF. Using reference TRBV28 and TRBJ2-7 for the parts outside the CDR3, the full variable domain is DVKVTQSSRYLVKRTGEKVFLECVQDMDHENMFWYRQDPGLGLRLIYFSYDVKMKEKGDIPEGYSVSREKKERFSLILESASTNQTSMYLCASNTGTGIYEQYFGPGTRLTVT.

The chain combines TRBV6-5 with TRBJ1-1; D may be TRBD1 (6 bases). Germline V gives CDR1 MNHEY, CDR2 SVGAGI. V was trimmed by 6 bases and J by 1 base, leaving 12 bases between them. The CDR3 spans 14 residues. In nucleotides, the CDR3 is TGTGCCAGCAGAATCGTGACAGGGAACACTGAAGCTTTCTTT. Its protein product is CASRIVTGNTEAFF.

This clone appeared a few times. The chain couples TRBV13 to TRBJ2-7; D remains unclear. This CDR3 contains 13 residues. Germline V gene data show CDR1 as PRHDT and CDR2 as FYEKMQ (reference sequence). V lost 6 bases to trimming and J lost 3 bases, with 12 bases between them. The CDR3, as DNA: TGTGCCAGCAGTTCTACGGTGCGCTACGAGCAGTACTTC. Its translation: CASSSTVRYEQYF. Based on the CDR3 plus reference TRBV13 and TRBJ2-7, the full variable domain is AAGVIQSPRHLIKEKRETATLKCYPIPRHDTVYWYQQGPGQDPQFLISFYEKMQSDKGSIPDRFSAQQFSDYHSELNMSSLELGDSALYFCASSSTVRYEQYFGPGTRLTVT.

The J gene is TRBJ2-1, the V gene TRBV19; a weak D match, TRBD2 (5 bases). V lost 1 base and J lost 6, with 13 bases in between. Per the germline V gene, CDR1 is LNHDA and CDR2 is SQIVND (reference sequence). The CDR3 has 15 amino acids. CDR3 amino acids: CASSIVLAGGNEQFF. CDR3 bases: TGTGCCAGTAGTATAGTGCTAGCCGGCGGCAATGAGCAGTTCTTC.

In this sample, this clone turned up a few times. The CDR3, as DNA: TGTGCCAGCAGTCCGGGACTAGGGAGGGAGACCCAGTACTTC. Translation gives CASSPGLGRETQYF. The chain couples TRBV28 to TRBJ2-5; TRBD2 aligns across 8 bases. This CDR3 is 14 amino acids long. In germline, CDR1 is MDHEN, CDR2 SYDVKM. V lost 5 bases to trimming and J lost 5 bases; unmatched junction nucleotides: 7. Based on the CDR3 plus reference TRBV28 and TRBJ2-5, the full variable domain is DVKVTQSSRYLVKRTGEKVFLECVQDMDHENMFWYRQDPGLGLRLIYFSYDVKMKEKGDIPEGYSVSREKKERFSLILESASTNQTSMYLCASSPGLGRETQYFGPGTRLLVL.

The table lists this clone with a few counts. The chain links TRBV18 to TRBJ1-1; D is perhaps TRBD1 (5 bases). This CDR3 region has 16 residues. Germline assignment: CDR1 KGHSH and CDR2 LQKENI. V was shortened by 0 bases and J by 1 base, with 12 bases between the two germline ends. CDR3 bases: TGTGCCAGCTCACCACCAAGCAGGGTCGAGAACACTGAAGCTTTCTTT. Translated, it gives CASSPPSRVENTEAFF.

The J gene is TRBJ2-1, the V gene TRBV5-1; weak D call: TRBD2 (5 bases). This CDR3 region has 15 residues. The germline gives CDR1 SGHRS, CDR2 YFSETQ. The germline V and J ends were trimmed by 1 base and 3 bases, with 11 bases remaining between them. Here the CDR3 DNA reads TGCGCCAGCAGCTTGACTAGTTCCGGCTACAATGAGCAGTTCTTC. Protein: CASSLTSSGYNEQFF.

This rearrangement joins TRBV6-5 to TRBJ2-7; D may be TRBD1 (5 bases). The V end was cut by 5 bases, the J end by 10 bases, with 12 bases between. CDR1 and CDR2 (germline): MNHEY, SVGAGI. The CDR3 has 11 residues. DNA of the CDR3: TGTGCCAGCAGTGCGAAAGGACAACAGTACTTC. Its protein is CASSAKGQQYF.

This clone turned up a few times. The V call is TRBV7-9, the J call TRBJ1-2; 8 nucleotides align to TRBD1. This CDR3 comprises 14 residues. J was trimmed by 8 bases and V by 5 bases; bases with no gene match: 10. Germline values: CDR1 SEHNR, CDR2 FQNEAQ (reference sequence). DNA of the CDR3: TGTGCCAGCAGCCCCCCGATCTACAGGGGGGGCTACACCTTC. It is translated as CASSPPIYRGGYTF.

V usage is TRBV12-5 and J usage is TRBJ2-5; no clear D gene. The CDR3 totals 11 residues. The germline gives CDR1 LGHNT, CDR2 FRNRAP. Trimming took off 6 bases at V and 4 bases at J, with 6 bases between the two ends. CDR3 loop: CASGRGETQYF. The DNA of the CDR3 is TGTGCTAGTGGCAGAGGAGAGACCCAGTACTTC.